Shown below are 5 T cell receptor beta chains from a single sample sequenced in a study of metastatic and nonmetastatic thyroid tumors. No treatment of any kind had been given to any patient before thyroid surgery. TCRdb redid the clone calls on the PCR reads using MiXCR. This sample has approximately 38,000 clones, with about 27% found just once. Sequences were obtained from blood. The source of these receptors is a male donor with papillary thyroid cancer or a benign thyroid nodule (not recorded which). Some clones in this sample may be carry-over from other donors' samples.

This clone showed up many times. The chain recombines TRBV27 with TRBJ2-1; D gene uncertain. Trimming left V 8 bases short and J 3 bases short, with 11 bases between. Germline loops: CDR1 MNHEY, CDR2 SMNVEV (reference sequence). The CDR3 totals 13 residues. This chain's CDR3 is CASSVRFYNEQFF. The CDR3 DNA is TGTGCCAGCTCTGTTCGGTTCTACAATGAGCAGTTCTTC.

This clone was counted ten times or more. The chain links TRBV11-3 to TRBJ2-3; a weak D match, TRBD2 (6 bases). The V end was cut by 4 bases, the J end by 3 bases, with 11 bases between. This CDR3 region has 14 residues. Germline lookup yields CDR1 SGHNT and CDR2 YENEEA. The CDR3 here is CASSWAGGTDTQYF. The CDR3 DNA is TGTGCCAGCAGCTGGGCTGGGGGGACAGATACGCAGTATTTT.

V usage is TRBV5-1 and J usage is TRBJ2-7; 12 bases agree with TRBD1. Germline trimming cut 4 bases from V and 5 bases from J; bases unmatched to any gene: 7. Germline values: CDR1 SGHRS, CDR2 YFSETQ. The CDR3 sequence is 15 residues long. CDR3: CASSGTGTGGHEQYF. The DNA of the CDR3 is TGCGCCAGCAGCGGGACCGGGACAGGGGGCCACGAGCAGTACTTC.

The chain couples TRBV20-1 to TRBJ2-3; the D gene is possibly TRBD2 (7 bases). There are 12 residues in the CDR3. Germline CDR1 is DFQATT and CDR2 is SNEGSKA (reference sequence). V shed 6 bases and J shed 1 base, with 8 bases lying between them. CDR3 sequence (DNA): TGCAGTGCAGGGGGGGGCACAGATACGCAGTATTTT. Its protein is CSAGGGTDTQYF.

This clone was detected a few times. V is TRBV28 and J is TRBJ2-1; D ambiguous. Per germline, CDR1 MDHEN and CDR2 SYDVKM. V gave up 2 bases and J gave up 5 bases, with 13 bases separating them. This CDR3 has 15 residues. DNA of the CDR3: TGTGCCAGCAGTTTAAACCTACTTCCGAACAATGAGCAGTTCTTC. Amino acids: CASSLNLLPNNEQFF.